Below, 31 T cell receptor beta chains from the same sample are listed, as sequenced in a study of cytomegalovirus exposure and HLA in healthy donors (dated by TCRdb to 2015 to 2018). Library construction relied on the immunoSEQ multiplex PCR assay. For the multiplex PCR, a mixture combining 60 forward primers for TCR Vbeta segments and 13 reverse primers for TCR Jbeta segments was used. The table comes from immuneACCESS by way of TCRdb, which keeps in-frame sequences with V and J called. Part of the clones is missing from these tables; in studies checked, under half for an unresolved V gene and the rest for unknown reasons. This sample comprises approximately 130,000 clones, over 75% of them detected only once. About 1.5% of the sample lies in the top ten. The source material was PBMCs. Receptors originate from a boy younger than 18 in good health and CMV-seronegative.

This chain joins TRBV25-1 and TRBJ2-7; D not resolved. V lost 4 bases and J lost 5, with 12 bases in between. Germline V gene data show CDR1 as MGHDK and CDR2 as SYGVNS. The CDR3 covers 13 residues. This CDR3 is CASSGFGVDEQYF. CDR3 in DNA: TGTGCCAGCAGTGGATTCGGTGTAGACGAGCAGTACTTC.

This clone was detected only a few times. J is TRBJ1-1 and V is TRBV27; TRBD1 matches at 7 bases. CDR1 and CDR2 (germline): MNHEY, SMNVEV (reference sequence). This CDR3 region has 16 residues. The V gene end was trimmed by 8 bases and the J gene end by 5 bases; junction bases not matched to a gene: 17. CDR3 DNA: TGTGCCAGCGAACCTGTGGGACAGCATGGGTGGACTGAAGCTTTCTTT. It is translated as CASEPVGQHGWTEAFF.

The genes are TRBV9 and TRBJ2-7; perhaps TRBD1 as D (6 bases). Germline-derived CDR1 and CDR2 are SGDLS and YYNGEE. The CDR3 is 14 amino acids. Trimming removed 4 bases at V and 1 base at J, with 12 bases between. The CDR3 DNA follows: TGTGCCAGCAGCACCCGGGACACTTCCTACGAGCAGTACTTC. Translated, it gives CASSTRDTSYEQYF.

This clone has more than one count but fewer than ten. The V gene is TRBV27, the J gene TRBJ2-7; no definite D call. The CDR3 contains 14 residues. V lost 6 bases to trimming and J lost 6 bases, with 18 bases between them. Germline loops: CDR1 MNHEY, CDR2 SMNVEV (reference sequence). In DNA, the CDR3 is TGTGCCAGCAGACCCATCGAGGAGTGGTCCGAGCAGTACTTC. It specifies CASRPIEEWSEQYF.

The V call is TRBV15, the J call TRBJ2-7; 7 positions match TRBD1. Germline V gives CDR1 LNHNV, CDR2 YYDKDF (reference sequence). This CDR3 has 14 residues. The junction had 4 bases not matched to a gene; V was cut back by 1 base and J by 4 bases. CDR3 sequence (DNA): TGTGCCACCAGCAGAGCTCAGGGGGAATACGAGCAGTACTTC. This translates into CATSRAQGEYEQYF.

CDR3: CASSPQVSGNTIYF. The CDR3, as DNA: TGCGCCAGCAGCCCACAGGTCTCTGGAAACACCATATATTTT. V is TRBV5-1 and J is TRBJ1-3; tentatively, D is TRBD1 (5 bases). V shed 4 bases and J shed 0 bases, with 8 bases lying between them. This CDR3 region has 14 residues. Germline CDR1 and CDR2: SGHRS and YFSETQ. The full variable domain, rest sourced from reference TRBV5-1 and TRBJ1-3, is KAGVTQTPRYLIKTRGQQVTLSCSPISGHRSVSWYQQTPGQGLQFLFEYFSETQRNKGNFPGRFSGRQFSNSRSEMNVSTLELGDSALYLCASSPQVSGNTIYFGEGSWLTVV.

The chain recombines TRBV5-1 with TRBJ1-1; D might be TRBD1 (5 bases). Deletions cut 4 bases from V and 2 bases from J, with 15 bases between. The CDR3 is 15 residues long. The germline gives CDR1 SGHRS, CDR2 YFSETQ. The CDR3 DNA is TGCGCCAGCAGCGATCGGCAGGGCTTCAACACTGAAGCTTTCTTT. Its protein is CASSDRQGFNTEAFF.

The V call is TRBV7-9, the J call TRBJ1-1; D ambiguous. Trimming removed 2 bases from V and 5 bases from J, with 12 bases in between. Germline CDR1 is SEHNR and CDR2 is FQNEAQ (reference sequence). The length of the CDR3 is 14 residues. CDR3 sequence: CASSLSWGGTEAFF. In nucleotides, the CDR3 is TGTGCCAGCAGCTTATCGTGGGGAGGGACTGAAGCTTTCTTT.

Regarding this clone: Sequence at one end of the junction differs from germline and may be a read error. This chain joins TRBV2 and TRBJ2-5; weak D call: TRBD1 (7 bases). The germline V gene has CDR1 SNHLY and CDR2 FYNNEI. There are 13 residues in the CDR3. CDR3 loop: CASGDREDETQYF. In DNA form, the CDR3 reads TGTGCCAGCGGTGACAGGGAGGATGAGACCCAGTACTTC.

This chain's CDR3 is CASSIRRYNEKLFF. DNA for the CDR3: TGTGCCAGTAGTATTCGCAGATATAATGAAAAACTGTTTTTT. The chain links TRBV19 to TRBJ1-4; D is ambiguous. The CDR3 is 14 residues long. Looked up from germline, CDR1 is LNHDA and CDR2 is SQIVND (reference sequence). V was cut by 3 bases and J by 4 bases, with 9 bases left in between.

The chain recombines TRBV7-6 with TRBJ1-1; D uncertain. This CDR3 is 13 amino acids long. Germline-derived CDR1 and CDR2 are SGHVS and FNYEAQ. The V gene lost 5 bases and the J gene lost 0 bases, with 7 bases spanning the gap. CDR3 bases: TGTGCCAGCAGCCAGCGGTTGAACACTGAAGCTTTCTTT. As protein: CASSQRLNTEAFF.

This clone has a handful of counts. The rearrangement joins TRBV30 to TRBJ1-3, with 8 bases fitting TRBD1. Germline-derived CDR1 and CDR2 are GTSNPN and SVGIG (reference sequence). J gave up 0 bases and V 2 bases, and 6 bases lay outside the gene matches. This CDR3 has 16 amino acids. The CDR3 reads CAWSRDRTPSGNTIYF. CDR3 in DNA: TGTGCCTGGAGTCGGGACAGGACCCCCTCTGGAAACACCATATATTTT.

This clone was recorded only once. V and J are TRBV14 and TRBJ1-1; no firm D call. The V end was cut by 4 bases, the J end by 1 base, with 13 bases between. The germline V gene has CDR1 SGHDN and CDR2 FVKESK. This CDR3 has 15 residues. In DNA form, the CDR3 reads TGTGCCAGCAGCCGCCCCCTAGCTGGGAACACTGAAGCTTTCTTT. This sequence encodes CASSRPLAGNTEAFF.

This CDR3 reads CASSTLPGTQYF. The CDR3 DNA is TGTGCCAGCAGCACCTTACCCGGTACGCAGTATTTT. This chain links TRBV11-2 with TRBJ2-3; D is uncertain. The length of the CDR3 is 12 residues. CDR1 SGHAT and CDR2 FQNNGV come from the germline V gene. V was pared by 5 bases and J by 8 bases, with 11 bases between.

The J gene is TRBJ2-3, the V gene TRBV15; 7 nucleotides line up with TRBD2. Germline assignment: CDR1 LNHNV and CDR2 YYDKDF (reference sequence). CDR3 size: 16 residues. Unmatched junction bases numbered 5, after V lost 0 bases and J lost 2 bases. This chain's CDR3 is CATSRDRRENTDTQYF. Written as DNA, the CDR3 is TGTGCCACCAGCAGAGATCGGCGGGAGAACACAGATACGCAGTATTTT.

This clone was seen just once. V gene TRBV5-4 combines with J gene TRBJ2-1; D perhaps matches TRBD1 (5 bases). CDR1 and CDR2 (germline): SGHNT, YYREEE (reference sequence). This CDR3 has 16 residues. V lost 0 bases, J lost 7 bases, and 17 bases lay in between. CDR3 coding DNA: TGTGCCAGCAGCTTGGAGTACAGGATGATCTCGAATGAGCAGTTCTTC. Protein sequence: CASSLEYRMISNEQFF. The full variable domain, rest sourced from reference TRBV5-4 and TRBJ2-1, is ETGVTQSPTHLIKTRGQQVTLRCSSQSGHNTVSWYQQALGQGPQFIFQYYREEENGRGNFPPRFSGLQFPNYSSELNVNALELDDSALYLCASSLEYRMISNEQFFGPGTRLTVL.

J is TRBJ2-1 and V is TRBV25-1, with 8 bases identical to TRBD2. Per germline, CDR1 MGHDK and CDR2 SYGVNS. The CDR3 has 14 residues. Trimming removed 6 bases from V and 5 bases from J; junction bases left unmatched: 6. CDR3 sequence (DNA): TGTGCCAGCAGAACAGCGGGAGAAAACAATGAGCAGTTCTTC. Translated: CASRTAGENNEQFF.

This sequence joins TRBV5-4 and TRBJ2-5, with a possible D match to TRBD2 (6 bases). The DNA end lines up better with TRBJ2-7; the J call may be wrong. The CDR3 is made up of 15 amino acids. Germline CDR1 reads SGHNT; CDR2 reads YYREEE (reference sequence). DNA of the CDR3: TGTGCCAGCAGCTTGCCGGGGGTCGGGTCCTACGAGCAGTACTTC. Translation: CASSLPGVGSYEQYF.

V and J are TRBV11-2 and TRBJ1-1; D not certain. The CDR3 contains 13 residues. Trimming cost V 4 bases and J 3 bases, with 9 bases left between them. CDR1 SGHAT and CDR2 FQNNGV come from the germline V gene. CDR3 protein: CASSSAGDTEAFF. The CDR3 region has the DNA TGTGCCAGCAGCTCGGCGGGTGACACTGAAGCTTTCTTT.

The chain carries TRBV27 and TRBJ2-2, with 8 bases fitting TRBD1. J gave up 6 bases and V 4 bases, and 7 bases lay outside the gene matches. Per germline, CDR1 MNHEY and CDR2 SMNVEV (reference sequence). The CDR3 consists of 15 residues. DNA of the CDR3: TGTGCCAGCAGTTCTCAGGGGGCATCGGCCGGGGAGCTGTTTTTT. The encoded protein is CASSSQGASAGELFF.

The V call is TRBV4-2, the J call TRBJ1-3; perhaps TRBD1 as D (5 bases). Germline values: CDR1 LGHNA, CDR2 YNFKEQ. Trimming left V 0 bases short and J 2 bases short, with 8 bases between. The CDR3 has 15 amino acids. As DNA, the CDR3 is TGTGCCAGCAGCCAAGATTCAGGGCCTGGAAACACCATATATTTT. Its translation: CASSQDSGPGNTIYF.

The chain couples TRBV19 to TRBJ2-2; D is possibly TRBD1 (7 bases). The length of the CDR3 is 15 residues. Per the germline V gene, CDR1 is LNHDA and CDR2 is SQIVND (reference sequence). Trimming took 6 bases from V and 4 from J, leaving 15 bases between them. The CDR3 sequence: CASRKGAGSTGELFF. The CDR3 DNA reads TGTGCCAGTAGAAAGGGGGCGGGATCCACCGGGGAGCTGTTTTTT.

The V call is TRBV9, the J call TRBJ2-1, with TRBD2 matching over 9 bases. The germline gives CDR1 SGDLS, CDR2 YYNGEE. Trimming at V came to 3 bases and at J to 3 bases, leaving 13 bases not matched to a gene. The CDR3 extends over 18 amino acids. DNA for the CDR3: TGTGCCAGCAGCGCCCCAAAGACTAGCGGAGATCGCTACAATGAGCAGTTCTTC. Translation: CASSAPKTSGDRYNEQFF.

This clone was observed a handful of times. The CDR3 loop is CASTPTSSTDTQYF. The CDR3 nucleotides are TGTGCCAGCACACCGACATCTTCCACAGATACGCAGTATTTT. J is TRBJ2-3 and V is TRBV6-5, with D unclear. This CDR3 comprises 14 residues. V lost 7 bases and J lost 2, with 13 bases in between. Looked up from germline, CDR1 is MNHEY and CDR2 is SVGAGI.

A single count supports this clone. The chain is built from TRBV11-2 and TRBJ2-2; D call uncertain. The CDR3 has 17 residues. Trimming took off 5 bases at V and 0 bases at J, with 16 bases between the two ends. Germline loops: CDR1 SGHAT, CDR2 FQNNGV. Here the CDR3 DNA reads TGTGCCAGCAGCCCCACCCTGGCGGCAGCGAACACCGGGGAGCTGTTTTTT. It codes for CASSPTLAAANTGELFF.

This clone was observed a single time. In DNA form, the CDR3 reads TGCAGCGCCGTGGGGCAGGGGACGACTGAAGCTTTCTTT. As protein: CSAVGQGTTEAFF. The V gene is TRBV29-1, the J gene TRBJ1-1; tentatively, D is TRBD1 (6 bases). Trimming left V 7 bases short and J 5 bases short, with 17 bases between. Per germline, CDR1 SQVTM and CDR2 ANQGSEA. This CDR3 comprises 13 residues.

The chain couples TRBV5-1 to TRBJ2-2; 9 bases fit TRBD1. Germline V gene sequence: CDR1 SGHRS, CDR2 YFSETQ. The CDR3 contains 16 residues. The J segment lost 10 bases and the V segment lost 4 bases, leaving 14 bases of the junction unmatched. CDR3 in amino acids: CASSPLGTGGAEELFF. CDR3 coding DNA: TGCGCCAGCAGCCCACTGGGAACAGGGGGCGCTGAGGAGCTGTTTTTT.

J is TRBJ1-1 and V is TRBV7-8; D remains ambiguous. The germline CDR1 and CDR2 sequences are SGHVS and FQNEAQ. CDR3 length: 13 residues. Between the trimmed V and J ends, which lost 1 base and 2 bases, there was a span of 5 bases. The CDR3 coding sequence is TGTGCCAGCAGCTTAGACAGCAACACTGAAGCTTTCTTT. Its translation is CASSLDSNTEAFF.

Only a few counts were recorded for this clone. This chain links TRBV7-3 with TRBJ2-7; D is perhaps TRBD1 (7 bases). CDR3 length: 13 residues. V shed 4 bases and J shed 3 bases, with 10 bases lying between them. Germline CDR1 and CDR2: SGHTA and FQGTGA. CDR3 protein: CASSSQGGYEQYF. CDR3 coding DNA: TGTGCCAGCAGCTCCCAGGGGGGCTACGAGCAGTACTTC.

The rearrangement links TRBV7-3 to TRBJ2-7; tentatively, D is TRBD2 (5 bases). Looked up from germline, CDR1 is SGHTA and CDR2 is FQGTGA. There are 14 residues in the CDR3. V was pared by 1 base and J by 2 bases, with 9 bases between. The CDR3 here is CASSLNSAAYEQYF. In DNA, the CDR3 is TGTGCCAGCAGCTTAAATAGCGCGGCCTACGAGCAGTACTTC.

V is TRBV7-9 and J is TRBJ1-3; 8 bases map to TRBD1. CDR3 length: 15 amino acids. With 6 bases clipped from V and 2 bases from J, the junction kept 6 bases outside the gene matches. From germline, CDR1 is SEHNR and CDR2 FQNEAQ (reference sequence). For the CDR3, the DNA is TGTGCCAGCAGTTCCAGGGGGCAAGCTGGAAACACCATATATTTT. Protein: CASSSRGQAGNTIYF.